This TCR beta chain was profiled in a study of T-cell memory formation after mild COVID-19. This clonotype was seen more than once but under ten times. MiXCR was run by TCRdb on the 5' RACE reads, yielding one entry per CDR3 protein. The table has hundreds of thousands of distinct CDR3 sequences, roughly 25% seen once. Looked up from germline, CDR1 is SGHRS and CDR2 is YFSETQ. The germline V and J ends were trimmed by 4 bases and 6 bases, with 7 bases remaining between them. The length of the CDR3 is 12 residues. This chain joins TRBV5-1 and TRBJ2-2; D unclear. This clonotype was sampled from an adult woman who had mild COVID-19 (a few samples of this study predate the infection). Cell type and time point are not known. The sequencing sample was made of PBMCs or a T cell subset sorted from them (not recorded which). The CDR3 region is CASSGEAGELFF. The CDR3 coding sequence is TGCGCCAGCAGCGGAGAAGCCGGGGAGCTGTTTTTT.